The rows below give T cell receptor beta chains drawn from one sample of a study of blood T cell repertoires in COVID-19. Data came from immunoSEQ multiplex PCR; TCRdb stores just in-frame clones and leaves some out. The profile shows approximately 90,000 clones, more than 65% of them singletons. Material for sequencing was peripheral blood. Receptor source: a man aged 55 to 69 with acute or convalescent COVID-19. The CDR3 runs from the conserved cysteine through the conserved F or W. Fields, in order: CDR3 protein, CDR3 DNA, clone size, D gene, J gene, V gene. The D gene is left open where the match is weak. Not every row has a clone size; where given, it reads once, few, many or a size class.

CASGLSGGSEQYF TGTGCTAGTGGTCTCTCAGGGGGAAGTGAGCAGTACTTC NA TRBD1 TRBJ2-7 TRBV12-5
CASSYGWGRTEAFF TGTGCCAGCAGTTACGGGTGGGGCCGGACTGAAGCTTTCTTT NA NA TRBJ1-1 TRBV6-2/TRBV6-3
CASSATVNQPQHF TGTGCCAGCAGTGCCACAGTCAATCAGCCCCAGCATTTT few NA TRBJ1-5 TRBV12-3/TRBV12-4
CASSLYANYGYTF TGTGCCAGCAGCTTATATGCGAACTATGGCTACACCTTC once NA TRBJ1-2 TRBV7-2
CASSETYGTDTQYF TGTGCCAGCAGTGAAACCTACGGCACAGATACGCAGTATTTT few NA TRBJ2-3 TRBV6-1
CASSPTTGTDTQYF TGCGCCAGCAGCCCTACGACAGGCACAGATACGCAGTATTTT NA NA TRBJ2-3 TRBV5-1
CASSQVEGNYGYTF TGCGCCAGCAGCCAAGTGGAGGGGAACTATGGCTACACCTTC NA NA TRBJ1-2 TRBV4-3
CASSLLPNTEAFF TGTGCCAGCAGCTTACTTCCGAACACTGAAGCTTTCTTT NA NA TRBJ1-1 TRBV5-4
CSVGVGEGTDTQYF TGCAGCGTTGGGGTAGGGGAGGGGACAGATACGCAGTATTTT NA TRBD2 TRBJ2-3 TRBV29-1
CASSVTGGNTEAFF TGTGCCAGCAGCGTGACAGGGGGAAACACTGAAGCTTTCTTT few TRBD1 TRBJ1-1 TRBV6-2/TRBV6-3
CASSADTGGPYSNQPQHF TGTGCCAGCAGCGCCGACACGGGGGGCCCTTATAGCAATCAGCCCCAGCATTTT NA NA TRBJ1-5 TRBV2
CASSLGQYQETQYF TGTGCCAGCAGCTTGGGGCAGTACCAAGAGACCCAGTACTTC NA NA TRBJ2-5 TRBV5-6
CASRELAVSYNEQFF TGTGCCAGCAGAGAGCTAGCTGTCTCCTACAATGAGCAGTTCTTC NA NA TRBJ2-1 TRBV2
CASSRSGVDEQYF TGTGCCAGCAGTCGGTCAGGGGTGGACGAGCAGTACTTC NA NA TRBJ2-7 TRBV6-5
CASSKTGGQSYEQYF TGTGCCAGCAGCAAAACGGGGGGGCAGAGCTACGAGCAGTACTTC once TRBD2 TRBJ2-7 TRBV13
CAIKGTQQETQYF TGTGCCATCAAAGGGACTCAACAAGAGACCCAGTACTTC NA NA TRBJ2-5 TRBV10-3
CASSGTGYYGYTF TGTGCCAGCAGCGGAACAGGGTACTATGGCTACACCTTC NA NA TRBJ1-2 TRBV5-4
CASSFRSGNTGELFF TGCGCCAGCAGCTTCCGGTCAGGGAACACCGGGGAGCTGTTTTTT NA NA TRBJ2-2 TRBV5-1
CASSHSGTDGPWGYTF TGTGCCAGTAGCCATTCCGGGACAGACGGTCCGTGGGGCTACACCTTC NA TRBD1 TRBJ1-2 TRBV19
CASTANTGDTQYF TGTGCCAGTACAGCGAACACAGGGGATACGCAGTATTTT NA NA TRBJ2-3 TRBV6-5
CASRGRDTQYF TGTGCCAGCAGGGGGCGAGATACGCAGTATTTT NA NA TRBJ2-3 TRBV28
CAWSHRASNQPQHF TGTGCCTGGAGTCACAGGGCGAGTAATCAGCCCCAGCATTTT medium-sized NA TRBJ1-5 TRBV30
CASSPNGGVNTEAFF TGTGCCAGCAGCCCCAACGGCGGGGTAAACACTGAAGCTTTCTTT NA NA TRBJ1-1 TRBV5-4
CASSYLLDRANTEAFF TGTGCCAGCAGTTACTTACTGGACAGGGCTAACACTGAAGCTTTCTTT NA TRBD1 TRBJ1-1 TRBV6-6
CASGDNNQPQHF TGTGCCAGTGGGGACAACAATCAGCCCCAGCATTTT NA NA TRBJ1-5 TRBV6-1
CASSVTGTSYNEQFF TGTGCCAGCAGCGTGACGGGGACAAGCTACAATGAGCAGTTCTTC NA NA TRBJ2-1 TRBV9
CASSVSGVEQYF TGTGCCAGCAGTGTGTCCGGTGTCGAGCAGTACTTC NA NA TRBJ2-7 TRBV2
CASSLPRWRVGTDTQYF TGTGCCAGCAGCCTCCCGCGATGGAGGGTGGGCACAGATACGCAGTATTTT NA NA TRBJ2-3 TRBV7-8
CASSSGTSGANEQFF TGTGCCAGCAGCTCCGGGACTAGTGGGGCCAATGAGCAGTTCTTC NA TRBD2 TRBJ2-1 TRBV6-5
CASSYRQGAAFDEQFF TGTGCCAGCAGCTATAGACAGGGGGCGGCGTTTGATGAGCAGTTCTTC NA TRBD1 TRBJ2-1 TRBV5-5
CASSQDPGQGTYEQYF TGCGCCAGCAGCCAAGATCCGGGACAGGGAACCTACGAGCAGTACTTC few TRBD1 TRBJ2-7 TRBV4-3
CATSDLGQTNTGELFF TGTGCCACCAGTGACTTGGGACAGACGAACACCGGGGAGCTGTTTTTT NA TRBD1 TRBJ2-2 TRBV24-1
CATSDFPSQGADTQYF TGTGCCACCAGTGATTTTCCCTCACAGGGTGCAGATACGCAGTATTTT NA NA TRBJ2-3 TRBV24-1
CASENSGFTYGYTF TGTGCCAGCGAGAATTCAGGGTTTACCTATGGCTACACCTTC NA NA TRBJ1-2 TRBV19
CASSLNEDSEQFF TGTGCCAGCTCATTAAACGAGGACAGCGAGCAGTTCTTC NA NA TRBJ2-1 TRBV18
CASRNARTSGGRYQETQYF TGTGCCAGCAGAAACGCTAGGACTAGCGGGGGGCGGTACCAAGAGACCCAGTACTTC NA TRBD2 TRBJ2-5 TRBV7-9
CASTEEGRFYGYTF TGTGCCAGCACCGAAGAGGGCAGGTTCTATGGCTACACCTTC NA NA TRBJ1-2 TRBV6-5
CASRRGTDDGYTF TGTGCCAGCAGGCGAGGGACAGACGATGGCTACACCTTC once TRBD1 TRBJ1-2 TRBV7-9
CSVSRGSSYEQYF TGCAGCGTATCCCGTGGCAGCTCCTACGAGCAGTACTTC NA NA TRBJ2-7 TRBV29-1
CASSLGPTGNYGYTF TGTGCCAGCAGCTTGGGACCAACAGGGAACTATGGCTACACCTTC NA NA TRBJ1-2 TRBV5-6
CASSRREETQYF TGTGCCAGCTCACGCAGGGAAGAGACCCAGTACTTC NA NA TRBJ2-5 TRBV18
CASSYYPGLAGGISQLDEQFF TGTGCCAGCAGCTACTATCCAGGACTAGCGGGAGGAATATCGCAATTGGATGAGCAGTTCTTC NA TRBD2 TRBJ2-1 TRBV27
CASSQGQGNNQPQHF TGCGCCAGCAGCCAAGGACAGGGAAACAATCAGCCCCAGCATTTT NA TRBD1 TRBJ1-5 TRBV4-1
CASSLRGQGGYTDTQYF TGTGCCAGCAGTCTGCGGGGACAGGGGGGATACACAGATACGCAGTATTTT NA TRBD1 TRBJ2-3 TRBV27
CASSGTGGVRQYF TGTGCCAGCAGTGGGACAGGGGGCGTGCGGCAGTACTTC NA TRBD1 TRBJ2-7 TRBV27
CASSFPALAVNTEAFF TGTGCCAGCAGCTTCCCCGCCTTGGCGGTGAACACTGAAGCTTTCTTT few NA TRBJ1-1 TRBV11-2
CASSFSGPYGYTF TGTGCCAGCAGTTTTTCAGGTCCCTATGGCTACACCTTC NA NA TRBJ1-2 TRBV6-5
CASSPADRQGVGGYTF TGTGCCAGCTCACCAGCAGATCGACAGGGGGTGGGCGGCTACACCTTC many TRBD1 TRBJ1-2 TRBV18
CSVQARMNQLFF TGCAGCGTTCAGGCCCGGATGAATCAACTGTTTTTT NA NA TRBJ1-4 TRBV29-1
CATSDRAAGQGSQPQHF TGTGCCACCAGTGACAGAGCGGCGGGACAGGGGAGTCAGCCCCAGCATTTT few TRBD1 TRBJ1-5 TRBV24-1
CASSLAAIGNTIYF TGTGCCAGCAGCTTAGCGGCCATCGGAAACACCATATATTTT few NA TRBJ1-3 TRBV7-9
CASSARGVDEQFF TGCGCCAGCAGTGCACGGGGGGTCGATGAGCAGTTCTTC NA TRBD2 TRBJ2-1 TRBV10-1
CASSQGLSEQFF TGTGCCAGCAGCCAAGGACTGTCAGAGCAGTTCTTC NA NA TRBJ2-1 TRBV14
CASSFLYREGGSYNEQFF TGTGCCAGCAGTTTTCTTTACAGGGAGGGAGGCTCCTACAATGAGCAGTTCTTC many NA TRBJ2-1 TRBV28
CASSQISSYNEQFF TGTGCCAGCAGCCAGATAAGCTCCTACAATGAGCAGTTCTTC NA NA TRBJ2-1 TRBV2
CASSRGTENTEAFF TGTGCCAGCAGTCGTGGAACAGAGAACACTGAAGCTTTCTTT NA NA TRBJ1-1 TRBV6-5